The entry below gives a single TCR beta chain sequence along with its context. The entry originates in a study of blood T cell repertoires in COVID-19. As for the study in general: Collection of acute and convalescent COVID-19 samples took place in the United States, Italy and Spain.

Clinical history reported by participants formed the basis on which cohorts were assigned. The CDR3 is made up of 15 amino acids. The V and J ends lost 2 bases and 0 bases respectively, with 7 bases between them. Germline-derived CDR1 and CDR2 are SEHNR and FQNEAQ (reference sequence). The method was immunoSEQ multiplex PCR; TCRdb's version includes in-frame clones alone and lacks a portion of them. The sample records more than 150,000 clones, 80% to 90% being singletons. This sequence originates from a man aged 40-49 years who had recovered from COVID-19. Specimen: PBMCs or T cells enriched from blood (not recorded which). The chain employs TRBV7-9 and TRBJ1-4; weak D call: TRBD1 (5 bases). This chain's CDR3 is CASSLRQSTNEKLFF. CDR3 DNA sequence: TGTGCCAGCAGCTTACGACAGTCAACTAATGAAAAACTGTTTTTT.